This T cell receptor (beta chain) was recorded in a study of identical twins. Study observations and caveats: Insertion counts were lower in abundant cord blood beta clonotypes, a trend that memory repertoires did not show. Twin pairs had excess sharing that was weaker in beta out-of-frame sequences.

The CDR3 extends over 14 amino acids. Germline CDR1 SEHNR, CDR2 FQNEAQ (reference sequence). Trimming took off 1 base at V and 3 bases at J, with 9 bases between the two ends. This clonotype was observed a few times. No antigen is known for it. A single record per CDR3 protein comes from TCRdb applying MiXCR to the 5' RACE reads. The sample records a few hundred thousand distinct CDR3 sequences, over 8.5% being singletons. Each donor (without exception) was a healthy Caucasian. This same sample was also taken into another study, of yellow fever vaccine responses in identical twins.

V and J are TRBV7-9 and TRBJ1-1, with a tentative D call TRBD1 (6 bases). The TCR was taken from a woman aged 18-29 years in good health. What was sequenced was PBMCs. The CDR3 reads CASSLETGYTEAFF. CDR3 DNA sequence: TGTGCCAGCAGCTTAGAAACAGGGTACACTGAAGCTTTCTTT.